Given below is one T cell receptor beta chain in context. Its antigen remains unidentified. The study's findings and limits: Larger-cohort validation covered only one TCR beta V-J rearrangement. The TCR gene usage of tumor memory CD4+ T cells clustered together with blood and lymph node memory CD4+ cells and with lymph node naive CD4+ cells. Greatest tumor Treg TCR overlap was with tumor naive CD4+ cells.

Treg sorting used a CD4+CD25+CD127-/low gate. After constant-region reverse-primer amplification, full-length variable regions underwent semi-nested PCR with Nested Universal Primer A. In TCRdb, the 5' RACE reads were re-called with MiXCR into one record per CDR3 protein. The sample includes over 6,500 distinct CDR3 sequences, 73% seen only once; the top ten take under 6%. From germline, CDR1 is SQVTM and CDR2 ANQGSEA. The ends lost 4 bases at V and 4 bases at J; junction bases unmatched: 6. There are 13 residues in the CDR3. The sample consisted of tumor-infiltrating Tregs sorted from the breast tumor. The genes are TRBV29-1 and TRBJ2-5, with 7 bases fitting TRBD1. This TCR came from a female donor with breast cancer. The CDR3 region has the DNA TGCAGCGTTGTTCGGACAGGTCGAGAGACCCAGTACTTC. It yields the protein CSVVRTGRETQYF.